The rows below give T cell receptor beta chains drawn from one sample of a study of naive and memory T cell subsets. TCRdb itself ran the UMI-ligation and nested PCR reads through MiXCR, one entry per CDR3 protein. This sample carries about 150,000 distinct CDR3 sequences, over 20% of them seen once, and the ten largest clones take around 0.097%. Material for sequencing was naive CD4+ T cells from blood. The receptors shown here come from a human donor in good health. Each CDR3 is given with its conserved first and last residue. D genes are given only for firm matches. Expanded clones are given a class, and other clones once, few, many or no size at all.

j_call cdr3_length d_call clone_size v_call cdr3_nt cdr3_aa
TRBJ1-6 14 NA NA TRBV5-4 TGTGCCAGCAGCTTGGTGGGATTGGATTCACCCCTCCACTTT CASSLVGLDSPLHF
TRBJ1-1 17 NA few TRBV12-5 TGTGCTAGTGGCAGGGAGGGCGTTGGTCTAATGAACACTGAAGCTTTCTTT CASGREGVGLMNTEAFF
TRBJ2-5 17 TRBD2 few TRBV6-5 TGTGCCAGCAGTTACTCGAATCTCCTAGCGGGGAAAGAGACCCAGTACTTC CASSYSNLLAGKETQYF
TRBJ1-1 13 NA NA TRBV10-3 TGTGCCATCAGTGAGACAGTGAACACTGAAGCTTTCTTT CAISETVNTEAFF
TRBJ1-3 15 NA few TRBV20-1 TGCAGTGCTAGAGATCTGGGGTCCTCTGGAAACACCATATATTTT CSARDLGSSGNTIYF
TRBJ2-3 15 TRBD1 many TRBV6-6 TGTGCCAGCATCAACCGGGACAGGGTCACAGATACGCAGTATTTT CASINRDRVTDTQYF
TRBJ2-1 16 TRBD2 few TRBV29-1 TGCAGCGTTGAAAGACTAGCGGCAAGCTCCTACAATGAGCAGTTCTTC CSVERLAASSYNEQFF
TRBJ2-1 14 TRBD2 NA TRBV7-2 TGTGCCAGCAGCTTGACTAGCGACTACAATGAGCAGTTCTTC CASSLTSDYNEQFF
TRBJ2-7 15 TRBD1 few TRBV5-1 TGCGCCAGCAGCCCCGACAGGGCGATCTCCTACGAGCAGTACTTC CASSPDRAISYEQYF
TRBJ2-1 18 TRBD1 NA TRBV6-5 TGTGCCAGCAGTGTTACAGGGGTAGGGGTGGGCTCCTACAATGAGCAGTTCTTC CASSVTGVGVGSYNEQFF
TRBJ1-3 15 NA NA TRBV28 TGTGCCAGCAGTTTCGTCAGGGGCCCTGGAAACACCATATATTTT CASSFVRGPGNTIYF
TRBJ2-3 13 NA many TRBV7-9 TGTGCCAGCAGCTTTTGGAGCACAGATACGCAGTATTTT CASSFWSTDTQYF
TRBJ2-3 14 NA few TRBV3-1 TGTGCCAGCACCCCTAGCGCCAGCACAGATACGCAGTATTTT CASTPSASTDTQYF
TRBJ2-7 17 TRBD2 NA TRBV20-1 TGCAGTGCTAGTTCCGAGCTAGCGGGATTTTTCGGGTACGAGCAGTACTTC CSASSELAGFFGYEQYF
TRBJ2-5 16 NA NA TRBV6-1 TGTGCCAGCAGTGAAGTGGGGGGAGCCTTACAAGAGACCCAGTACTTC CASSEVGGALQETQYF
TRBJ2-1 17 NA NA TRBV18 TGTGCCAGCTCACCTCGCGGGGACCCGAGCTCCTACAATGAGCAGTTCTTC CASSPRGDPSSYNEQFF
TRBJ1-1 11 NA NA TRBV5-1 TGCGCCAGCAGCCAGGACACTGAAGCTTTCTTT CASSQDTEAFF
TRBJ2-3 13 NA NA TRBV6-2/TRBV6-3 TGTGCCACCGCCTGGGGGGCGCAAGATACGCAGTATTTT CATAWGAQDTQYF
TRBJ1-1 12 TRBD1 NA TRBV6-1 TGTGCCAGCAGAGGGGACAGCTCTGAAGCTTTCTTT CASRGDSSEAFF
TRBJ1-1 15 TRBD1 many TRBV7-2 TGTGCCAGCAGCTTGGACAGGGGGCGCGGGACTGAAGCTTTCTTT CASSLDRGRGTEAFF
TRBJ2-6 20 NA NA TRBV27 TGTGCCAGCAGTCCAGGAGGCTGGGGGTCACCCCAATCTGGGGCCAACGTCCTGACTTTC CASSPGGWGSPQSGANVLTF
TRBJ2-2 14 NA few TRBV5-1 TGCGCCAGCAGCCCTGCGGGACATATCGGGGAGCTGTTTTTT CASSPAGHIGELFF
TRBJ2-7 16 TRBD2 NA TRBV3-1 TGTGCCAGCAGACGTGGCAGCGGGGGGGGTTTATACGAGCAGTACTTC CASRRGSGGGLYEQYF
TRBJ1-1 11 NA few TRBV30 TGTGCCTGGCGTCGGAACACTGAAGCTTTCTTT CAWRRNTEAFF